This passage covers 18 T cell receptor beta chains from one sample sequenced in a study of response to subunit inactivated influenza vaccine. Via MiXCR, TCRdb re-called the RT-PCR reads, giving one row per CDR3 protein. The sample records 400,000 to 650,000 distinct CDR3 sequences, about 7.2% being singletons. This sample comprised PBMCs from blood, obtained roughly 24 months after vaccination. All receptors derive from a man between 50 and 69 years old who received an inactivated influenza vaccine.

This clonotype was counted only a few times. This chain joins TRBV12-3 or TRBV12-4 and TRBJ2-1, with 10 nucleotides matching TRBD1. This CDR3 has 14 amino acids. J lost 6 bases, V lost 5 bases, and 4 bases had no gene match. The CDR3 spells CASSPDRGVNEQFF. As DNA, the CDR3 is TGTGCCAGCAGTCCGGACAGGGGGGTCAATGAGCAGTTCTTC.

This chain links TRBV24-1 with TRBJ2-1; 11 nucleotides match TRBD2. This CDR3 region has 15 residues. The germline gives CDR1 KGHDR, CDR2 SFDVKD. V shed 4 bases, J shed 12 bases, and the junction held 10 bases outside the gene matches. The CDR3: CATSDSLAGGLWQFF. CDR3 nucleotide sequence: TGTGCCACCAGTGACTCTTTAGCGGGGGGGCTGTGGCAGTTCTTC.

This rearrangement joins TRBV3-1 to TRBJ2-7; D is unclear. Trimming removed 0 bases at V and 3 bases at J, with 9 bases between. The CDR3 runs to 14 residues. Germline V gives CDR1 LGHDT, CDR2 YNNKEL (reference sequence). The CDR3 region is CASSQDREVYEQYF. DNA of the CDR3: TGTGCCAGCAGCCAAGATAGAGAGGTCTACGAGCAGTACTTC.

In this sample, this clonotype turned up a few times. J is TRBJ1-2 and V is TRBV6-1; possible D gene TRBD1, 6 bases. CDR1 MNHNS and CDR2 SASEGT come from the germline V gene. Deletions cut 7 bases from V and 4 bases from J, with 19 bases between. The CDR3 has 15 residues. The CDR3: CASTPGRGQVYGYTF. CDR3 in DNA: TGTGCCAGCACCCCGGGGCGGGGGCAGGTCTATGGCTACACCTTC.

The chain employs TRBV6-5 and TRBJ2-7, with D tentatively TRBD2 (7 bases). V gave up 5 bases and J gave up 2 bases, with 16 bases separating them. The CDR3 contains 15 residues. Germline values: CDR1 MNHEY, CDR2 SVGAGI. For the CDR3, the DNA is TGTGCCAGCAGTCTACTGGGGGGGCCTACCTACGAGCAGTACTTC. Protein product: CASSLLGGPTYEQYF.

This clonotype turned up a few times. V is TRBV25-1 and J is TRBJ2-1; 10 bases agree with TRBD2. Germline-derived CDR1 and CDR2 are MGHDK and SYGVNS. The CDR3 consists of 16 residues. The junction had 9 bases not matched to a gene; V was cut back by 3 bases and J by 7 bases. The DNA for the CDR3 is TGTGCCAGCAGTGATTCAGTACTAGCGGGAAAGAATGAGCAGTTCTTC. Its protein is CASSDSVLAGKNEQFF.

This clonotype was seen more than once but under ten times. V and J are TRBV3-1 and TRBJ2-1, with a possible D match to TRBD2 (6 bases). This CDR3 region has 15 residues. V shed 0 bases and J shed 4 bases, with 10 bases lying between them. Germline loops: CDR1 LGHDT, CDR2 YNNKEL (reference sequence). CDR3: CASSQDGSAYNEQFF. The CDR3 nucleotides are TGTGCCAGCAGCCAAGACGGGAGCGCGTACAATGAGCAGTTCTTC.

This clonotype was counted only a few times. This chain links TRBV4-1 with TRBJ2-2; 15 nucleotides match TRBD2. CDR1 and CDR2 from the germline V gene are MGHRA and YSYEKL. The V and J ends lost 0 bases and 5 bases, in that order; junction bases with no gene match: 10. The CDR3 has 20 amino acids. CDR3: CASSQDKGLAGGRRTGELFF. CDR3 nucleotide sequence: TGCGCCAGCAGCCAAGATAAAGGACTAGCGGGAGGGAGGCGGACCGGGGAGCTGTTTTTT.

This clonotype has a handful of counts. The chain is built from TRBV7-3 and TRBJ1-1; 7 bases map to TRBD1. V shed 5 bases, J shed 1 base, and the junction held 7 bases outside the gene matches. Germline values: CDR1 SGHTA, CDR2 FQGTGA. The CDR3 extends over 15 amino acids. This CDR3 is CASSQGGQPNTEAFF. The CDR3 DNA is TGTGCCAGCAGCCAGGGGGGACAGCCGAACACTGAAGCTTTCTTT.

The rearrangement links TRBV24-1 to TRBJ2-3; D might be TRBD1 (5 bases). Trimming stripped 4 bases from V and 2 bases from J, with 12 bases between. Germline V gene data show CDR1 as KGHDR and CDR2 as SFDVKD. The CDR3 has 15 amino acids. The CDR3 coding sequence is TGTGCCACCAGTGACCCCCAGGGTCACACAGATACGCAGTATTTT. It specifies CATSDPQGHTDTQYF.

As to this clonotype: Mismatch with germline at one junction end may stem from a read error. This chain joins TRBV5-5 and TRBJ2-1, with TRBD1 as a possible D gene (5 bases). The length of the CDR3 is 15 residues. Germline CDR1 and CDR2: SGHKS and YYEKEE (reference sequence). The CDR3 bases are TGTGCCAGCTGCTTGTCAGGGTCGTCCTACAATGAGCAGTTCTTC. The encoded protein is CASCLSGSSYNEQFF.

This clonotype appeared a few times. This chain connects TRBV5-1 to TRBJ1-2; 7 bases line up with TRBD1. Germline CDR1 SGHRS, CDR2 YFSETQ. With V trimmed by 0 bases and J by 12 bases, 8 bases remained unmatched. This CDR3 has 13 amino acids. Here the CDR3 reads CASSLGQGKENTF. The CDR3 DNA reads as TGCGCCAGCAGCTTGGGACAGGGAAAAGAGAACACCTTC.

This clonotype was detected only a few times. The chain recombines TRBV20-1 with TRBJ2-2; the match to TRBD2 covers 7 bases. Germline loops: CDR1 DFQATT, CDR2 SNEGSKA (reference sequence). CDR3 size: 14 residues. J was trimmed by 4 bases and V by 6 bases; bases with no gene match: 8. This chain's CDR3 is CSAPWAGATGELFF. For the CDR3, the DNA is TGCAGTGCCCCTTGGGCGGGAGCCACCGGGGAGCTGTTTTTT.

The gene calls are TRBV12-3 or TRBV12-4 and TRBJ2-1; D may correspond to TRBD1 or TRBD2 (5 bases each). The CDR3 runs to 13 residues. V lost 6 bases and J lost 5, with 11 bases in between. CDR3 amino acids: CASSPVGHNEQFF. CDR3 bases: TGTGCCAGCAGCCCCGTGGGACACAATGAGCAGTTCTTC.

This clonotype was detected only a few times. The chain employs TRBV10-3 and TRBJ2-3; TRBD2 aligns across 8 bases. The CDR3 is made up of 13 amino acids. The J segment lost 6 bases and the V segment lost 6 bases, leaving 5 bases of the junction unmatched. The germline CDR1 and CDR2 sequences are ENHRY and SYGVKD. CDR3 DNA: TGTGCCATCAGAGGACTAGCAGGTGATACGCAGTATTTT. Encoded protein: CAIRGLAGDTQYF.

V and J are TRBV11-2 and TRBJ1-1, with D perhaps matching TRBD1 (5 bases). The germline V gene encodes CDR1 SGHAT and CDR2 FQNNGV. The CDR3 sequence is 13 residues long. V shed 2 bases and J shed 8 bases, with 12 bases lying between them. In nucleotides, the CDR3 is TGTGCCAGCAGCTTAAACCGGGGCAGGGAAGCTTTCTTT. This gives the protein CASSLNRGREAFF.

For the CDR3, the DNA is TGCAGTGCTAGAACTAGCGGGGGCACGAGCTCCTACAATGAGCAGTTCTTC. Residues: CSARTSGGTSSYNEQFF. V usage is TRBV20-1 and J usage is TRBJ2-1; 11 bases line up with TRBD2. The germline CDR1 and CDR2 sequences are DFQATT and SNEGSKA (reference sequence). The V segment lost 2 bases and the J segment 0 bases; nucleotides outside the gene matches: 6. CDR3 length: 17 amino acids.

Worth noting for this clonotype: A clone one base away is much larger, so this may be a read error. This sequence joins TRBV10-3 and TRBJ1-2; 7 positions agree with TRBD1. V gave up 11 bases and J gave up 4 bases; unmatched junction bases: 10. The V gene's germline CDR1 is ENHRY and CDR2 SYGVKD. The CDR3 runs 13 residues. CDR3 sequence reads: CAYKTGQSYGYTF. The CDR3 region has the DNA TGTGCCTACAAGACAGGGCAGAGCTATGGCTACACCTTC.